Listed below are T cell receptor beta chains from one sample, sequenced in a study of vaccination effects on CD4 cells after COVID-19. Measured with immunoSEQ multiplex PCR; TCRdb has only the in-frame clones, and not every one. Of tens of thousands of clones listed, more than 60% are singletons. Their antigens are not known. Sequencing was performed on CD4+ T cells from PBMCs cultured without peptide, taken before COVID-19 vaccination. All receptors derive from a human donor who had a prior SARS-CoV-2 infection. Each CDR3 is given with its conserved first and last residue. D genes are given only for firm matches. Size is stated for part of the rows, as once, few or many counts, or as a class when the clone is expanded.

CDR3 DNA: TGTGCCAGCAGCTTCTCGAACTCCTACGAGCAGTACTTC
CDR3 protein: CASSFSNSYEQYF
J gene: TRBJ2-7
clone size: .
V gene: TRBV11-3
D gene: .

CDR3 DNA: TGTGCCAGCCGATTCCAGGGGGCAGGGACCGGGGAGCTGTTTTTT
CDR3 protein: CASRFQGAGTGELFF
J gene: TRBJ2-2
clone size: .
V gene: TRBV19
D gene: TRBD1

CDR3 DNA: TGTGCCAGCAGCTTACAGGGGAGTCATAATGAAAAACTGTTTTTT
CDR3 protein: CASSLQGSHNEKLFF
J gene: TRBJ1-4
clone size: .
V gene: TRBV7-2
D gene: .

CDR3 DNA: TGCGCCAGCAGCCGAGGGTATAGCAATCAGCCCCAGCATTTT
CDR3 protein: CASSRGYSNQPQHF
J gene: TRBJ1-5
clone size: few
V gene: TRBV4-1
D gene: .

CDR3 DNA: TGTGCCAGCAGCTTCCAGACTGATGAGCAGTTCTTC
CDR3 protein: CASSFQTDEQFF
J gene: TRBJ2-1
clone size: .
V gene: TRBV7-9
D gene: .

CDR3 DNA: TGCGCCAGCAGCCAGACAGACAGATATCAGCCCCAGCATTTT
CDR3 protein: CASSQTDRYQPQHF
J gene: TRBJ1-5
clone size: .
V gene: TRBV4-1
D gene: .

CDR3 DNA: TGTGCCAGCAGCTTAGGTGCCCCAGATACGCAGTATTTT
CDR3 protein: CASSLGAPDTQYF
J gene: TRBJ2-3
clone size: few
V gene: TRBV11-2
D gene: .

CDR3 DNA: TGTGCCAGCAGCCCCCTTAGGGCGACTCTAGTGCAGTTCTTC
CDR3 protein: CASSPLRATLVQFF
J gene: TRBJ2-1
clone size: .
V gene: TRBV11-3
D gene: .

CDR3 DNA: TGTGCCAGCAGCTTGGCTGGCGGGGATGTACCCCAGCATTTT
CDR3 protein: CASSLAGGDVPQHF
J gene: TRBJ1-5
clone size: .
V gene: TRBV5-6
D gene: .

CDR3 DNA: TGTGCCAGCAGCGAAACCACCGGAAATCAGCCCCAGCATTTT
CDR3 protein: CASSETTGNQPQHF
J gene: TRBJ1-5
clone size: .
V gene: TRBV2
D gene: .

CDR3 DNA: TGTGCCAGCAGTCCTGAGTGGACCGGGGAGCTGTTTTTT
CDR3 protein: CASSPEWTGELFF
J gene: TRBJ2-2
clone size: .
V gene: TRBV12-3/TRBV12-4
D gene: .

CDR3 DNA: TGTGCCAGTAGTGGACGACAGGGGTCACCCCTCCACTTT
CDR3 protein: CASSGRQGSPLHF
J gene: TRBJ1-6
clone size: .
V gene: TRBV19
D gene: TRBD1

CDR3 DNA: TGTGCCAGCAGTTCTACGTTAATGACCCAGTACTTC
CDR3 protein: CASSSTLMTQYF
J gene: TRBJ2-5
clone size: .
V gene: TRBV28
D gene: .

CDR3 DNA: TGTGCCAGCCGGACTCGGGCGGGTGGGGCCAACGTCCTGACTTTC
CDR3 protein: CASRTRAGGANVLTF
J gene: TRBJ2-6
clone size: .
V gene: TRBV19
D gene: .

CDR3 DNA: TGTGCCAGCAGCTTAACCCGGGCTAGCGGTACCTACGAGCAGTACTTC
CDR3 protein: CASSLTRASGTYEQYF
J gene: TRBJ2-7
clone size: few
V gene: TRBV7-3
D gene: TRBD2

CDR3 DNA: TGTGCCAGCAGCACCATAGCGGGAGGGCCCAGCACAGATACGCAGTATTTT
CDR3 protein: CASSTIAGGPSTDTQYF
J gene: TRBJ2-3
clone size: .
V gene: TRBV11-2
D gene: TRBD2

CDR3 DNA: TGTGCCAGCAGTCTAACCCGGACTAGCGGGAGGGCTTTGACCTACGAGCAGTACTTC
CDR3 protein: CASSLTRTSGRALTYEQYF
J gene: TRBJ2-7
clone size: .
V gene: TRBV6-2/TRBV6-3
D gene: TRBD2

CDR3 DNA: TGTGCCAGTAGTATGGGAGTTCAGGGTTACGAGCAGTACTTC
CDR3 protein: CASSMGVQGYEQYF
J gene: TRBJ2-7
clone size: once
V gene: TRBV19
D gene: .

CDR3 DNA: TGTGCCAGCAGTTACATTTCCAGTACAGATACGCAGTATTTT
CDR3 protein: CASSYISSTDTQYF
J gene: TRBJ2-3
clone size: .
V gene: TRBV6-2/TRBV6-3
D gene: .

CDR3 DNA: TGTGCCAGCACTGGGGACTCTAAAGAGACCCAGTACTTC
CDR3 protein: CASTGDSKETQYF
J gene: TRBJ2-5
clone size: few
V gene: TRBV12-3/TRBV12-4
D gene: .

CDR3 DNA: TGCGCCAGCAGCTTGGAGGTCGAAGAGACCCAGTACTTC
CDR3 protein: CASSLEVEETQYF
J gene: TRBJ2-5
clone size: .
V gene: TRBV5-1
D gene: .

CDR3 DNA: TGTGCCAGCAGCCCTGGGGAGTTTGGCGGGTGGGAGCAGTACTTC
CDR3 protein: CASSPGEFGGWEQYF
J gene: TRBJ2-7
clone size: .
V gene: TRBV7-2
D gene: .

CDR3 DNA: TGCGCCAGCAGCTTCGAGCGGGGGGCCACCTACGAGCAGTACTTC
CDR3 protein: CASSFERGATYEQYF
J gene: TRBJ2-7
clone size: once
V gene: TRBV5-1
D gene: TRBD2

CDR3 DNA: TGTGCCAGCAGCGTAGAATGGGGGGGGGCCACTGAAGCTTTCTTT
CDR3 protein: CASSVEWGGATEAFF
J gene: TRBJ1-1
clone size: .
V gene: TRBV9
D gene: .

CDR3 DNA: TGTGCCAGCTCACCCCGCCAGGGTAGCACAGATACGCAGTATTTT
CDR3 protein: CASSPRQGSTDTQYF
J gene: TRBJ2-3
clone size: .
V gene: TRBV18
D gene: .

CDR3 DNA: TGTGCCAGCAGCTTAGGCTCGACAGGGGGATCCCTAGCCAAAAACATTCAGTACTTC
CDR3 protein: CASSLGSTGGSLAKNIQYF
J gene: TRBJ2-4
clone size: .
V gene: TRBV11-2
D gene: TRBD1

CDR3 DNA: TGTGCCAGCAGCTTAGGGTTCTACGAGCAGTACTTC
CDR3 protein: CASSLGFYEQYF
J gene: TRBJ2-7
clone size: .
V gene: TRBV7-2
D gene: .

CDR3 DNA: TGTGCCAGCAGCGTAGTCGGGGCTTCTTCCTACAATGAGCAGTTCTTC
CDR3 protein: CASSVVGASSYNEQFF
J gene: TRBJ2-1
clone size: once
V gene: TRBV9
D gene: .

CDR3 DNA: TGTGCCAGCTCCGCGGTAGCAGACACCGGGGAGCTGTTTTTT
CDR3 protein: CASSAVADTGELFF
J gene: TRBJ2-2
clone size: .
V gene: TRBV18
D gene: .

CDR3 DNA: TGTGCCAGCAGCTTAGCCCCGACAGGGGGAACAGATACGCAGTATTTT
CDR3 protein: CASSLAPTGGTDTQYF
J gene: TRBJ2-3
clone size: .
V gene: TRBV7-2
D gene: TRBD1

CDR3 DNA: TGTGCCAGCAGGCTGATGAGCGCGACTTATGGCTACACCTTC
CDR3 protein: CASRLMSATYGYTF
J gene: TRBJ1-2
clone size: .
V gene: TRBV6-5
D gene: .

CDR3 DNA: TGTGCAAGTCGCTTGGGGGTCTCGGGGACTAGAGTCGGCACGCAGTATTTT
CDR3 protein: CASRLGVSGTRVGTQYF
J gene: TRBJ2-3
clone size: .
V gene: TRBV12-2
D gene: .

CDR3 DNA: TGCGCCAGCATGCTTCCGGGGAAGGAGACCCAGTACTTC
CDR3 protein: CASMLPGKETQYF
J gene: TRBJ2-5
clone size: .
V gene: TRBV10-2
D gene: .

CDR3 DNA: TGTGCCTCCTCGCCAGGGGAGGCCGGGGAAAAACTGTTTTTT
CDR3 protein: CASSPGEAGEKLFF
J gene: TRBJ1-4
clone size: .
V gene: TRBV2
D gene: .

CDR3 DNA: TGTGCCAGCAGCGGGGGACTAGCGGGAAGGGTGTACAATGAGCAGTTCTTC
CDR3 protein: CASSGGLAGRVYNEQFF
J gene: TRBJ2-1
clone size: .
V gene: TRBV7-9
D gene: TRBD2

CDR3 DNA: TGTGCCACCAGCATGCGGAATTCACCCCTCCACTTT
CDR3 protein: CATSMRNSPLHF
J gene: TRBJ1-6
clone size: .
V gene: TRBV15
D gene: .

CDR3 DNA: TGTGCCTGGAGTGTTTATCCCGTCAGGGGTCTCATCTATGGCTACACCTTC
CDR3 protein: CAWSVYPVRGLIYGYTF
J gene: TRBJ1-2
clone size: .
V gene: TRBV30
D gene: .

CDR3 DNA: TGTGCCAGCAGCACCCGGGACAGCCTCCAAGAGACCCAGTACTTC
CDR3 protein: CASSTRDSLQETQYF
J gene: TRBJ2-5
clone size: .
V gene: TRBV9
D gene: TRBD1

CDR3 DNA: TGTGCCATCAGTAACCTTAACTATGGCTACACCTTC
CDR3 protein: CAISNLNYGYTF
J gene: TRBJ1-2
clone size: .
V gene: TRBV10-3
D gene: .

CDR3 DNA: TGTGCCAGCAGCCCTAGACTAGCGGGGGGGGATCGAACCGGGGAGCTGTTTTTT
CDR3 protein: CASSPRLAGGDRTGELFF
J gene: TRBJ2-2
clone size: .
V gene: TRBV5-4
D gene: TRBD2

CDR3 DNA: TGTGCCAGCAGTTACTCGTTCGGAGCGGACACAGATACGCAGTATTTT
CDR3 protein: CASSYSFGADTDTQYF
J gene: TRBJ2-3
clone size: .
V gene: TRBV6-5
D gene: .

CDR3 DNA: TGTGCCAGCAGCAAAGTAAGGGGTTTTAGAGGCCTGTGCACTGAAGCTTTCTTT
CDR3 protein: CASSKVRGFRGLCTEAFF
J gene: TRBJ1-1
clone size: .
V gene: TRBV21-1
D gene: .

CDR3 DNA: TGTGCCAGCTCACCACTAATAGGGACAGGGGAGACGGCTTTCTTT
CDR3 protein: CASSPLIGTGETAFF
J gene: TRBJ1-1
clone size: once
V gene: TRBV18
D gene: TRBD1

CDR3 DNA: TGCAGTGCTAGTTTCCGGACTATCTCTAGCACAGATACGCAGTATTTT
CDR3 protein: CSASFRTISSTDTQYF
J gene: TRBJ2-3
clone size: .
V gene: TRBV20-1
D gene: .

CDR3 DNA: TGTGCCAGCAGCCAGGACCTGCGGGCGTCTTTCTTT
CDR3 protein: CASSQDLRASFF
J gene: TRBJ1-1
clone size: .
V gene: TRBV3-1/TRBV3-2
D gene: .

CDR3 DNA: TGTGCCAGCAGCCAAGGACTTCGCGGGGGGCTCAATCAGCCCCAGCATTTT
CDR3 protein: CASSQGLRGGLNQPQHF
J gene: TRBJ1-5
clone size: .
V gene: TRBV4-2
D gene: .

CDR3 DNA: TGTGCCAGCAGCGGGAGACTAGCGACCAATGAGCAGTTCTTC
CDR3 protein: CASSGRLATNEQFF
J gene: TRBJ2-1
clone size: few
V gene: TRBV7-2
D gene: TRBD2

CDR3 DNA: TGTGCCAGTAGTATAGATCGGGCCCAGCCCCAGCATTTT
CDR3 protein: CASSIDRAQPQHF
J gene: TRBJ1-5
clone size: .
V gene: TRBV19
D gene: .